Following are 31 T cell receptor beta chains from one sample sequenced in a study of shared clonotypes between healthy human individuals. It was CD45RO-negative cells, positively selected for CCR7, that made up naive CD8 cells, with terminally differentiated effector memory CD45RA+ cells excluded. Clones were sequenced by immunoSEQ multiplex PCR, and TCRdb holds only the in-frame ones, with some missing. The sample shows 800,000 or so clones, about 96% of them seen only once. The sequencing sample was made of naive CD8+ T cells sorted from blood. The receptors stem from a man aged 30-40 years in good health.

The chain combines TRBV4-2 with TRBJ1-4, with D perhaps TRBD1 (6 bases). The CDR3 runs to 15 residues. The germline V and J ends were trimmed by 1 base and 7 bases, with 13 bases remaining between them. Germline V gives CDR1 LGHNA, CDR2 YNFKEQ. The CDR3 bases are TGTGCCAGCAGCCAAGCCCGGGACATCGGTGAAAAACTGTTTTTT. This sequence encodes CASSQARDIGEKLFF.

The rearrangement uses TRBV27 and TRBJ1-2; D remains unclear. In germline, CDR1 is MNHEY, CDR2 SMNVEV (reference sequence). V lost 8 bases, J lost 4 bases, and 14 bases lay in between. The CDR3 spans 13 residues. The CDR3 spells CASGRGLAYGYTF. In DNA form, the CDR3 reads TGTGCCAGCGGCCGAGGTCTTGCCTATGGCTACACCTTC.

This chain uses TRBV18 with TRBJ1-1; possible D gene TRBD1, 5 bases. The V gene's germline CDR1 is KGHSH and CDR2 LQKENI. There are 17 residues in the CDR3. Trimming took off 1 base at V and 1 base at J, with 16 bases between the two ends. As DNA, the CDR3 is TGTGCCAGCTCACCACGTCCGGGCAAACAGGAGAACACTGAAGCTTTCTTT. This translates into CASSPRPGKQENTEAFF.

V and J are TRBV7-2 and TRBJ2-3; tentative D call: TRBD2 (5 bases). Germline V gives CDR1 SGHTA, CDR2 FQGNSA. Trimming took off 0 bases at V and 2 bases at J, with 9 bases between the two ends. The CDR3 loop spans 15 amino acids. The CDR3 DNA is TGTGCCAGCAGCTTAGCTCCGGGGTCCACAGATACGCAGTATTTT. Its protein product is CASSLAPGSTDTQYF. The full variable domain, rest sourced from reference TRBV7-2 and TRBJ2-3, is GAGVSQSPSNKVTEKGKDVELRCDPISGHTALYWYRQSLGQGLEFLIYFQGNSAPDKSGLPSDRFSAERTGGSVSTLTIQRTQQEDSAVYLCASSLAPGSTDTQYFGPGTRLTVL.

This clone was seen a single time. The V gene is TRBV5-1, the J gene TRBJ2-7; a weak D match, TRBD1 (5 bases). Germline lookup yields CDR1 SGHRS and CDR2 YFSETQ. Trimming left V 0 bases short and J 5 bases short, with 12 bases between. The CDR3 covers 14 residues. This CDR3 is CASSLGWGADEQYF. CDR3 sequence (DNA): TGCGCCAGCAGCTTGGGCTGGGGCGCGGACGAGCAGTACTTC.

The J gene is TRBJ2-7, the V gene TRBV4-3, with TRBD1 as a possible D gene (8 bases). V shed 0 bases and J shed 2 bases, with 23 bases lying between them. Germline CDR1 LGHNA, CDR2 YSLEER. The CDR3 extends over 19 amino acids. The CDR3 DNA is TGCGCCAGCAGCCAAGAAGCGGGACAGGAGACCCAATTACCCTACGAGCAGTACTTC. Translated: CASSQEAGQETQLPYEQYF.

V gene TRBV4-3 combines with J gene TRBJ1-5; D may be TRBD1 (5 bases). The CDR3 spans 17 residues. Deletions cut 0 bases from V and 2 bases from J, with 14 bases between. Germline values: CDR1 LGHNA, CDR2 YSLEER. For the CDR3, the DNA is TGCGCCAGCAGCCAAGATAGGGAGGGGTCGGGCAATCAGCCCCAGCATTTT. This encodes CASSQDREGSGNQPQHF.

This clone was recorded once. The V and J genes are TRBV15 and TRBJ2-2; 9 positions agree with TRBD1. V dropped 0 bases and J dropped 4; count of bases not matched to a gene: 3. The CDR3 sequence is 16 residues long. CDR1 is LNHNV and CDR2 is YYDKDF in the germline V gene (reference sequence). The CDR3 DNA is TGTGCCACCAGCAGAGATCTGGACAGGGGCACCGGGGAGCTGTTTTTT. Amino acid sequence: CATSRDLDRGTGELFF.

This clone is a singleton in its sample. The genes are TRBV5-1 and TRBJ2-2, with no clear D. The CDR3 length is 15 residues. Per germline, CDR1 SGHRS and CDR2 YFSETQ. V shed 2 bases and J shed 2 bases, with 10 bases lying between them. The CDR3 is CASSFVGINTGELFF. As DNA, the CDR3 is TGCGCCAGCAGCTTCGTCGGAATTAACACCGGGGAGCTGTTTTTT.

The rearrangement joins TRBV5-4 to TRBJ1-2, with D maybe TRBD1 (6 bases). Germline CDR1 and CDR2: SGHNT and YYREEE (reference sequence). Trimming left V 6 bases short and J 4 bases short, with 19 bases between. This CDR3 is 15 amino acids long. This CDR3 is CASKNWGGPVYGYTF. The CDR3 DNA sequence: TGTGCCAGCAAAAATTGGGGGGGCCCTGTCTATGGCTACACCTTC.

This clone was counted once. The chain uses TRBV19 and TRBJ2-1, with TRBD2 matching 8 bases. The germline gives CDR1 LNHDA, CDR2 SQIVND (reference sequence). Trimming at V came to 3 bases and at J to 12 bases, leaving 10 bases not matched to a gene. The CDR3 runs to 14 residues. CDR3 protein: CASSMSHTGGGQFF. As DNA, the CDR3 is TGTGCCAGTAGTATGTCCCACACGGGAGGGGGGCAGTTCTTC.

In nucleotides, the CDR3 is TGTGCCAGCAGCTCCAGGTCGGCTCCGGATACGCAGTATTTT. It specifies CASSSRSAPDTQYF. This chain connects TRBV5-4 to TRBJ2-3; no firm D call. V gave up 3 bases and J gave up 6 bases, with 14 bases separating them. The CDR3 loop spans 14 amino acids. In germline, CDR1 is SGHNT, CDR2 YYREEE (reference sequence).

Note on this clone: Other DNA sequences in the same sample also yield this CDR3. V usage is TRBV7-9 and J usage is TRBJ2-7, with D possibly TRBD1 on 5 matching bases. This CDR3 spans 13 amino acids. The V end was cut by 3 bases, the J end by 0 bases, with 6 bases between. Per germline, CDR1 SEHNR and CDR2 FQNEAQ (reference sequence). DNA of the CDR3: TGTGCCAGCAGCTTGACAGCCTCCTACGAGCAGTACTTC. Translation: CASSLTASYEQYF.

The chain recombines TRBV13 with TRBJ2-7; D is ambiguous. The CDR3 is made up of 13 amino acids. Between the trimmed V and J ends, which lost 5 bases and 0 bases, there was a span of 8 bases. CDR1 is PRHDT, CDR2 FYEKMQ, per germline (reference sequence). The CDR3 is CASSQGISYEQYF. The CDR3 DNA reads as TGTGCCAGCAGCCAAGGGATCTCCTACGAGCAGTACTTC.

The rearrangement joins TRBV14 to TRBJ2-7, with no clear D. From germline, CDR1 is SGHDN and CDR2 FVKESK. Trimming removed 1 base from V and 4 bases from J, with 14 bases in between. This CDR3 comprises 15 residues. CDR3 DNA sequence: TGTGCCAGCAGCCAAGTAGGTGTGGGCCCTTACGAGCAGTACTTC. This translates into CASSQVGVGPYEQYF.

CDR3 sequence reads: CASSLGLAGFLGTYEQYF. The CDR3 region has the DNA TGTGCCAGCAGTCTCGGACTAGCGGGGTTTTTGGGTACCTACGAGCAGTACTTC. The chain combines TRBV28 with TRBJ2-7; 12 nucleotides line up with TRBD2. Germline CDR1 MDHEN, CDR2 SYDVKM. CDR3 length: 18 amino acids. V dropped 5 bases and J dropped 2; count of bases not matched to a gene: 13.

The J gene is TRBJ1-2, the V gene TRBV7-9, with 7 positions matching TRBD1. V trimming: 5 bases; J trimming: 4 bases; junction bases outside the gene matches: 10. The CDR3 is 15 amino acids. CDR1 and CDR2 (germline): SEHNR, FQNEAQ (reference sequence). The CDR3 region is CASSPRRGGAYGYTF. The CDR3 DNA reads as TGTGCCAGCAGCCCGCGCAGAGGGGGCGCCTATGGCTACACCTTC.

The V call is TRBV11-2, the J call TRBJ2-7; tentatively, D is TRBD1 (6 bases). Germline V gives CDR1 SGHAT, CDR2 FQNNGV. The CDR3 is 12 amino acids. Trimming shortened V by 6 bases and J by 5 bases, and 11 bases separated the two germline ends. The CDR3 region has the DNA TGTGCCAGCAGGAAACAGGGCCACGAGCAGTACTTC. Translating gives CASRKQGHEQYF.

Details on this clone: Other nucleotide sequences in the sample specify the same CDR3. The chain uses TRBV7-8 and TRBJ2-3; D gene unclear. The CDR3 is 13 amino acids. The germline CDR1 and CDR2 sequences are SGHVS and FQNEAQ. With 0 bases removed from V and 2 bases from J, the gap between germline ends came to 3 bases. The CDR3 reads CASSLAITDTQYF. Here the CDR3 DNA reads TGTGCCAGCAGCTTAGCAATCACAGATACGCAGTATTTT. Full variable domain (outside the CDR3, taken from reference TRBV7-8 and TRBJ2-3): GAGVSQSPRYKVAKRGQDVALRCDPISGHVSLFWYQQALGQGPEFLTYFQNEAQLDKSGLPSDRFFAERPEGSVSTLKIQRTQQEDSAVYLCASSLAITDTQYFGPGTRLTVL.

This clone was detected a few times. The V gene is TRBV19, the J gene TRBJ1-5, with 10 bases that match TRBD1. Germline V gives CDR1 LNHDA, CDR2 SQIVND (reference sequence). This CDR3 comprises 19 residues. Trimming took 6 bases from V and 3 from J; bases not matched to a gene: 17. CDR3 nucleotide sequence: TGTGCCAGTAGGCGGGACAGGGGAGATGAGCCTCCAATCAATCAGCCCCAGCATTTT. Amino acids: CASRRDRGDEPPINQPQHF.

The rearrangement links TRBV7-2 to TRBJ2-3, with no clear D. The V end was cut by 1 base, the J end by 4 bases, with 6 bases between. The CDR3 consists of 13 residues. CDR1 and CDR2 from the germline V gene are SGHTA and FQGNSA. The CDR3 coding sequence is TGTGCCAGCAGCTTAGAGGGCCCAGATACGCAGTATTTT. Its protein is CASSLEGPDTQYF.

The rearrangement links TRBV10-2 to TRBJ2-1, with 12 bases fitting TRBD2. From germline, CDR1 is WSHSY and CDR2 SAAADI. CDR3 length: 18 residues. Trimming took 2 bases from V and 8 from J; bases not matched to a gene: 13. CDR3 sequence reads: CASSERLAGALIGDEQFF. The CDR3 nucleotides are TGCGCCAGCAGTGAGAGACTAGCGGGAGCTCTCATTGGCGATGAGCAGTTCTTC.

This clone was counted once. The rearrangement joins TRBV7-6 to TRBJ2-7; 11 nucleotides line up with TRBD2. V lost 3 bases and J lost 0; bases outside the gene matches: 7. There are 17 residues in the CDR3. Germline V gene sequence: CDR1 SGHVS, CDR2 FNYEAQ. The CDR3 here is CASSFGLAGTNSYEQYF. The CDR3 nucleotides read TGTGCCAGCAGCTTCGGACTAGCGGGCACTAACTCCTACGAGCAGTACTTC.

The V call is TRBV18, the J call TRBJ2-7, with TRBD1 matching over 7 bases. The CDR3 is 15 residues long. Germline V CDR1 and CDR2: KGHSH, LQKENI. The trim removed 2 bases at V and 5 bases at J, leaving 9 bases unmatched. The CDR3 protein is CASSPNRGYDHEQYF. CDR3 coding DNA: TGTGCCAGCTCACCAAACAGGGGATACGACCACGAGCAGTACTTC.

This clone was seen just once. The rearrangement joins TRBV4-1 to TRBJ2-5; no reliable D call. The length of the CDR3 is 15 residues. Germline V lookup: CDR1 MGHRA, CDR2 YSYEKL. Trimming shortened V by 3 bases and J by 2 bases, and 13 bases separated the two germline ends. The DNA of the CDR3 is TGCGCCAGCAGCCAGGATCCGGGCCCACAAGAGACCCAGTACTTC. This codes for CASSQDPGPQETQYF.

This clone was found once. This rearrangement joins TRBV5-1 to TRBJ2-1; 8 nucleotides align to TRBD2. The CDR3 covers 16 residues. Unmatched junction bases numbered 9, after V lost 2 bases and J lost 5 bases. Germline V gene data show CDR1 as SGHRS and CDR2 as YFSETQ. DNA of the CDR3: TGCGCCAGCAGCTTAGCCATTAGCGGGGTCAACAATGAGCAGTTCTTC. Protein sequence: CASSLAISGVNNEQFF.

In DNA, the CDR3 is TGTGCCAGCAGTTTCTACCAGACTAGCGTCGACACCGGGGAGCTGTTTTTT. The encoded protein is CASSFYQTSVDTGELFF. This chain connects TRBV27 to TRBJ2-2; TRBD2 matches at 8 bases. V was clipped by 3 bases and J by 3 bases; unmatched bases: 9. Germline V CDR1 and CDR2: MNHEY, SMNVEV (reference sequence). The CDR3 runs to 17 residues.

V gene TRBV15 combines with J gene TRBJ2-7, with D perhaps being TRBD1 or TRBD2 (5 bases each). The CDR3 is 15 amino acids. V shed 5 bases and J shed 0 bases, with 14 bases lying between them. In germline, CDR1 is LNHNV, CDR2 YYDKDF (reference sequence). In DNA, the CDR3 is TGTGCCACCAGCCACCAAAGGGACGGCTCCTACGAGCAGTACTTC. It specifies CATSHQRDGSYEQYF.

The J gene is TRBJ1-4, the V gene TRBV27; D is unresolved. The germline V gene has CDR1 MNHEY and CDR2 SMNVEV (reference sequence). V gave up 7 bases and J gave up 0 bases, with 12 bases separating them. The CDR3 is 15 amino acids. This CDR3 is CASTTGFSTNEKLFF. CDR3 sequence (DNA): TGTGCCAGCACCACGGGATTTTCAACTAATGAAAAACTGTTTTTT.

For this clone: The junction does not match germline at one end; this may be a read error. This chain links TRBV2 with TRBJ2-1, with a weak D call TRBD1 (6 bases). The CDR3 sequence is 14 residues long. Germline assignment: CDR1 SNHLY and CDR2 FYNNEI. CDR3 DNA: TGTGCCAGTAGTGGGACAAGCTCCTACAATGAGCAGTTCTTC. The encoded protein is CASSGTSSYNEQFF.

The rearrangement joins TRBV27 to TRBJ2-2, with D perhaps matching TRBD1 or TRBD2 (5 bases each). Per germline, CDR1 MNHEY and CDR2 SMNVEV (reference sequence). The V gene lost 5 bases and the J gene lost 2 bases, with 9 bases spanning the gap. The CDR3 runs to 14 residues. The CDR3 nucleotides are TGTGCCAGCAGTGACGGGGCCAACACCGGGGAGCTGTTTTTT. This encodes CASSDGANTGELFF.